This T cell receptor beta chain was captured by sequencing in a study of CD8+CD57+ T cells in acquired aplastic anemia. About the study: DNA recovered from sorted CD4+ and CD8+ cells had a mean of about 3.5 ug. Study-level points and caveats: A significant difference in CD8+ Simpson's diversity between patients and controls was not found. Comparison of patients with controls identified roughly 30 shared CD8+ CDR3 sequences.

Genomic DNA constituted the template upon which TCR beta VDJ and CDR3 profiling was performed. TCRdb re-called the reads through MiXCR, storing one row per CDR3 protein. The repertoire holds some 160,000 distinct CDR3 sequences, with 40% to 50% as singletons. This clonotype occurred many times. Its cognate antigen is unknown. Per the germline V gene, CDR1 is MNHNS and CDR2 is SASEGT. CDR3 length: 14 residues. Losses at the gene ends were 11 bases for V and 5 bases for J; bases not matched to a gene: 9. Selection for sequencing was limited to patients who had shown CD8+CD57+ cell expansion by flow cytometry.

This TCR derives from a human donor with aplastic anemia. The V call is TRBV6-1, the J call TRBJ1-6, with 7 bases aligning to TRBD1. Sequenced material: sorted CD4+, CD8+, or CD8+CD57+ T cells (not recorded which) from PBMCs. The CDR3 DNA reads as TGTGCCGGGTGCGGCACAGGGGATAATTCACCCCTCCACTTT. Translation: CAGCGTGDNSPLHF.